This TCR beta chain is from a study of identical twins. MiXCR, run by TCRdb on the 5' RACE reads, gives a single entry per CDR3 protein. Of some 210,000 distinct CDR3 sequences detected, approximately 15% appear once; the ten largest clones hold over 35%. Looked up from germline, CDR1 is DFQATT and CDR2 is SNEGSKA (reference sequence). Trimming shortened V by 6 bases and J by 6 bases, and 11 bases separated the two germline ends. This CDR3 region has 12 residues. These same records also appear under a second study, on T cells expressing NK-cell markers.

This chain uses TRBV20-1 with TRBJ2-2; D remains ambiguous. The sequenced material came from CD8+ T cells sorted from blood. The TCR comes from a woman aged 18-29 years in good health. This CDR3 is CSAPWKAGELFF. CDR3 coding DNA: TGCAGTGCCCCCTGGAAGGCCGGGGAGCTGTTTTTT.